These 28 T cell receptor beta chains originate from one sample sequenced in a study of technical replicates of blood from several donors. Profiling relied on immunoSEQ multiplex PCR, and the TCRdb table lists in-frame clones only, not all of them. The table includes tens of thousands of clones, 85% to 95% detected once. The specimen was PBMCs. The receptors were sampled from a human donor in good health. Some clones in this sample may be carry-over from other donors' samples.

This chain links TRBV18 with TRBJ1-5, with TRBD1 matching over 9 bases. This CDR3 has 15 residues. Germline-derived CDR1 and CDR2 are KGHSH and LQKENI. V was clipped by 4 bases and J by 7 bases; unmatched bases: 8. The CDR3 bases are TGTGCCAGCTCACAAGGGGGACAGGGAGGCCAGCCCCAGCATTTT. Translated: CASSQGGQGGQPQHF.

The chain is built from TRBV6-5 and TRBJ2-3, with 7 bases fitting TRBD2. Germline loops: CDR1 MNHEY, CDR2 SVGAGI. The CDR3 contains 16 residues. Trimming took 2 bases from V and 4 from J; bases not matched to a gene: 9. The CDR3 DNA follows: TGTGCCAGCAGTTACGGGGCGGGAGAATCATCAGATACGCAGTATTTT. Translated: CASSYGAGESSDTQYF.

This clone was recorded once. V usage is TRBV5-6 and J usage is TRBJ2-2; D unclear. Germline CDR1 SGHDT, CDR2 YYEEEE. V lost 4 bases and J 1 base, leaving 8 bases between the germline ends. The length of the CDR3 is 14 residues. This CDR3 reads CASSLRLNTGELFF. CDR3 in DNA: TGTGCCAGCAGCCTGCGGTTGAACACCGGGGAGCTGTTTTTT.

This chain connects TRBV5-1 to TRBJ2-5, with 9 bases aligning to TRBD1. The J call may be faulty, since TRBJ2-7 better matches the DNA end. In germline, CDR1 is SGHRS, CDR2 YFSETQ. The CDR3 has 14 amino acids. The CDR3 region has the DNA TGCGCCAGTTCCGGGACAGGGTTTTCCTACGAGCAGTACTTC. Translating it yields CASSGTGFSYEQYF.

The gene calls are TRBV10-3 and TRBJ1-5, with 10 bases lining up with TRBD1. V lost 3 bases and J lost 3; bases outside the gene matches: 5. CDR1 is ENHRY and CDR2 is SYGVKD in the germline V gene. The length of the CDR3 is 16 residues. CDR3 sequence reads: CAISEGDRGNNQPQHF. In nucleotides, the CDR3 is TGTGCCATCAGTGAAGGGGACAGGGGAAACAATCAGCCCCAGCATTTT.

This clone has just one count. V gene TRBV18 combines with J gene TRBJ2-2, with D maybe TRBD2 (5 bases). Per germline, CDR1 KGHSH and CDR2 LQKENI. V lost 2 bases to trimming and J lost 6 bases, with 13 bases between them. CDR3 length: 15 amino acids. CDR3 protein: CASSPGSGGAGELFF. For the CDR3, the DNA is TGTGCCAGCTCACCAGGGTCTGGAGGTGCCGGGGAGCTGTTTTTT.

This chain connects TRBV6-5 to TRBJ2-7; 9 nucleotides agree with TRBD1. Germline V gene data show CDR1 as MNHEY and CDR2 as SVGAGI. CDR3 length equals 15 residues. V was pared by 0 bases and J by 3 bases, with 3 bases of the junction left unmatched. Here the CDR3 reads CASSYSWGQGYEQYF. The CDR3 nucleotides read TGTGCCAGCAGTTACTCTTGGGGACAGGGCTACGAGCAGTACTTC.

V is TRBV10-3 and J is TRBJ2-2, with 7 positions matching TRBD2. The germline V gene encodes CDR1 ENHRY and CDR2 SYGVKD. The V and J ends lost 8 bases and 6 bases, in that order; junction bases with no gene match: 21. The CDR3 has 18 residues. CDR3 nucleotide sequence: TGTGCCATCCGAGCAGAATTGTATAGCGGGTTTAGACCCGGGGAGCTGTTTTTT. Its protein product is CAIRAELYSGFRPGELFF.

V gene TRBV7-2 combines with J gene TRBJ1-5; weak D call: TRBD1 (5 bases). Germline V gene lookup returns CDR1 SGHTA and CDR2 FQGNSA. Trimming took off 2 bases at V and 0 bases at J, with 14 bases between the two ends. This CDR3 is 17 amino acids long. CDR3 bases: TGTGCCAGCAGCTTAAGACAGTCACCGAATAGCAATCAGCCCCAGCATTTT. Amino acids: CASSLRQSPNSNQPQHF.

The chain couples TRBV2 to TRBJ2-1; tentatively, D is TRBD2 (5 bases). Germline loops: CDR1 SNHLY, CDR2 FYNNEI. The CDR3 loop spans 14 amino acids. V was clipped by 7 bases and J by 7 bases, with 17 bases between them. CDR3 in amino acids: CASTLTQTGNEQFF. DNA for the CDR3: TGTGCCAGCACACTGACACAAACGGGGAATGAGCAGTTCTTC.

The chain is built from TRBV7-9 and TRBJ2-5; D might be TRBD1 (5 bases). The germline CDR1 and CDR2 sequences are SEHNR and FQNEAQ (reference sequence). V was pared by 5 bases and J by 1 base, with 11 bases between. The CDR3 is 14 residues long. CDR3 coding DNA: TGTGCCAGCAGCCACGACAGTTCCCAAGAGACCCAGTACTTC. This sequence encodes CASSHDSSQETQYF.

CDR3 sequence reads: CASSVRGRQGSTDTQYF. CDR3 nucleotides: TGTGCCAGCAGCGTAAGGGGGCGACAGGGGAGCACAGATACGCAGTATTTT. The chain is built from TRBV9 and TRBJ2-3, with 8 bases lining up with TRBD1. Germline V CDR1 and CDR2: SGDLS, YYNGEE. The CDR3 sequence is 17 residues long. Losses at the gene ends were 1 base for V and 0 bases for J; bases not matched to a gene: 7.

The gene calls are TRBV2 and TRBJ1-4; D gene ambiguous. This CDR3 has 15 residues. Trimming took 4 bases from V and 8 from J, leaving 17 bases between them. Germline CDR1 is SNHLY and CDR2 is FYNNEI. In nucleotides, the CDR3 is TGTGCCAGCAGTGCCCAGGCACTCGGAAACGAAAAACTGTTTTTT. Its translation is CASSAQALGNEKLFF.

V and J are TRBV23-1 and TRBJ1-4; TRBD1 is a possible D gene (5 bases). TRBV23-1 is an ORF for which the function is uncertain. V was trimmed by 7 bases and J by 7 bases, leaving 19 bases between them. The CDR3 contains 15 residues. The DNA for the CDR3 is TGCGCCAGCAACACAACGGGGGAGGGTAGTGAAAAACTGTTTTTT. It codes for CASNTTGEGSEKLFF.

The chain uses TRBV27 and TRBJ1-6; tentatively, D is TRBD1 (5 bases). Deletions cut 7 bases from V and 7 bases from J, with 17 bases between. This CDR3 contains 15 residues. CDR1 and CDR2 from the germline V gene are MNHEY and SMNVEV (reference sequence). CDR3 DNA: TGTGCCAGCATGAGGCGACCGGGGGGGAATTCACCCCTCCACTTT. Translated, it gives CASMRRPGGNSPLHF.

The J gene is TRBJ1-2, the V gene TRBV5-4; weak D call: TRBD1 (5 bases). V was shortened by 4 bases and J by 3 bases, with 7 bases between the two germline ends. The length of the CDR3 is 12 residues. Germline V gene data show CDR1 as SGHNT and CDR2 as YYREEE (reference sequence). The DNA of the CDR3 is TGTGCCAGCAGCCGGGACTACTATGGCTACACCTTC. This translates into CASSRDYYGYTF.

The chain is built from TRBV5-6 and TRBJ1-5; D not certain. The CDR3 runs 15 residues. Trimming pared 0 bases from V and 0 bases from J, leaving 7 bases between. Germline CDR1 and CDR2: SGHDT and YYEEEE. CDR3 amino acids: CASSLGQISNQPQHF. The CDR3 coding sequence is TGTGCCAGCAGCTTGGGTCAGATTAGCAATCAGCCCCAGCATTTT.

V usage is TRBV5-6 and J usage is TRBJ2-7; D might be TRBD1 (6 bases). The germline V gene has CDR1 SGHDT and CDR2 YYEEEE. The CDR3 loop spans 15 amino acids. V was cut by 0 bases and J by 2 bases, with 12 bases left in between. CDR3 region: CASSLVEGETYEQYF. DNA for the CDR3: TGTGCCAGCAGCTTGGTTGAGGGGGAAACCTACGAGCAGTACTTC.

The CDR3 sequence is CASSYSGQKNEKLFF. As DNA, the CDR3 is TGTGCCAGCAGTTACTCAGGACAGAAGAATGAAAAACTGTTTTTT. The chain links TRBV6-5 to TRBJ1-4; D possibly corresponds to TRBD1 (6 bases). V lost 0 bases and J lost 5, with 10 bases in between. The CDR3 sequence is 15 residues long. Germline CDR1 MNHEY, CDR2 SVGAGI.

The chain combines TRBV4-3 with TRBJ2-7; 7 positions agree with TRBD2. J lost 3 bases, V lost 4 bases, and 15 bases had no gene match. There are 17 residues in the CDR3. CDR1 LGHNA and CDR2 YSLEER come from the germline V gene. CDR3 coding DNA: TGCGCCAGCAGCCGGCAGTGGGGCGGGAGTTTCATCTACGAGCAGTACTTC. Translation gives CASSRQWGGSFIYEQYF.

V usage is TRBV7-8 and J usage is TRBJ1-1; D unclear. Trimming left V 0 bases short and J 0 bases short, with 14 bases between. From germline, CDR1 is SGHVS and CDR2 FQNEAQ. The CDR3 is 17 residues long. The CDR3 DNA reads TGTGCCAGCAGCTTAGCGAGGGATATCTCCGTGAACACTGAAGCTTTCTTT. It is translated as CASSLARDISVNTEAFF.

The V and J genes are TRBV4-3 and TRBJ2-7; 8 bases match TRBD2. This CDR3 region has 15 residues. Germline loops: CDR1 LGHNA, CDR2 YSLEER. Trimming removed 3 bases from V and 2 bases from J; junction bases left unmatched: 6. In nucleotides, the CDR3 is TGCGCCAGCAGCCAGACGGGGGGGCCCCCCTACGAGCAGTACTTC. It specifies CASSQTGGPPYEQYF.

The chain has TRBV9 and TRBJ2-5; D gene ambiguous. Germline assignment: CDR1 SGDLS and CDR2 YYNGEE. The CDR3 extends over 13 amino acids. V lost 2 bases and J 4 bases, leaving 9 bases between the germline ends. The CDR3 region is CASSVGLAETQYF. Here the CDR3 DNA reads TGTGCCAGCAGCGTCGGGTTGGCAGAGACCCAGTACTTC.

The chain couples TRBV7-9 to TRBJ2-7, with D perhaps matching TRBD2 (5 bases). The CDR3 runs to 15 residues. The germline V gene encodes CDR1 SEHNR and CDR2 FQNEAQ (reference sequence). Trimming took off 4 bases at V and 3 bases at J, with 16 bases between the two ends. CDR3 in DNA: TGTGCCAGCAGCTCTCAAGCGGAGAGAGGCTACGAGCAGTACTTC. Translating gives CASSSQAERGYEQYF.

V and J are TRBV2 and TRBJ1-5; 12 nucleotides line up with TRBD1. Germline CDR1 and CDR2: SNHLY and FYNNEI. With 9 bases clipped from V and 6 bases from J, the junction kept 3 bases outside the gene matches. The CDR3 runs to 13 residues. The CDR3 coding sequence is TGTGCCAGGGGACAGGGGGCTGGTCAGCCCCAGCATTTT. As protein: CARGQGAGQPQHF.

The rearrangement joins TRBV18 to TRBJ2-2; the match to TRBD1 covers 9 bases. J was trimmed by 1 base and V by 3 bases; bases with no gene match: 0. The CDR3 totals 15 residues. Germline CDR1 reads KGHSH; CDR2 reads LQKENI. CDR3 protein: CASSPGQGNTGELFF. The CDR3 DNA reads TGTGCCAGCTCACCGGGACAGGGGAACACCGGGGAGCTGTTTTTT.

The CDR3 reads CASSSGQGTLTDTQYF. CDR3 coding DNA: TGTGCCAGCAGTTCCGGACAGGGGACGTTGACAGATACGCAGTATTTT. This chain uses TRBV7-3 with TRBJ2-3, with 9 nucleotides matching TRBD1. CDR1 and CDR2 from the germline V gene are SGHTA and FQGTGA. V trimming: 6 bases; J trimming: 3 bases; junction bases outside the gene matches: 10. The CDR3 spans 16 residues.

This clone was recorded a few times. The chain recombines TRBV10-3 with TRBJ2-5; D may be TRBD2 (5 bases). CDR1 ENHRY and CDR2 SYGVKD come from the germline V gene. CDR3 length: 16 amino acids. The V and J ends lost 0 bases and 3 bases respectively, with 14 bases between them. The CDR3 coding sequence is TGTGCCATCAGTGAGTCTGCTCGTACGGGGAAAGAGACCCAGTACTTC. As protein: CAISESARTGKETQYF.